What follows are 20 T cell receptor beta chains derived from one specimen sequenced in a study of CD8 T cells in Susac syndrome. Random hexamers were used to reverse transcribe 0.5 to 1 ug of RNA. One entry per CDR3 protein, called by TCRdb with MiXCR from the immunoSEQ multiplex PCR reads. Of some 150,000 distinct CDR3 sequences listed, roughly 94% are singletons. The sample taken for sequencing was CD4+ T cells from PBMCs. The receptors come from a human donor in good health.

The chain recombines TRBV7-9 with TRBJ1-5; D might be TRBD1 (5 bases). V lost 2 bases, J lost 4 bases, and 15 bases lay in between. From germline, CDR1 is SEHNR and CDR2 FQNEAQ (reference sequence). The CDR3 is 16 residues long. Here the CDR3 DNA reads TGTGCCAGCAGCTTAATATCGGGGGTAGGTAATCAGCCCCAGCATTTT. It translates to CASSLISGVGNQPQHF.

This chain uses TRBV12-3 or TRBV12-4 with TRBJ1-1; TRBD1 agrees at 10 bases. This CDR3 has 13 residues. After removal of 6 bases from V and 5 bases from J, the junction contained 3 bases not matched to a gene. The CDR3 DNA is TGTGCCAGCAGGGACAGGGGGATAACTGAAGCTTTCTTT. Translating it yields CASRDRGITEAFF.

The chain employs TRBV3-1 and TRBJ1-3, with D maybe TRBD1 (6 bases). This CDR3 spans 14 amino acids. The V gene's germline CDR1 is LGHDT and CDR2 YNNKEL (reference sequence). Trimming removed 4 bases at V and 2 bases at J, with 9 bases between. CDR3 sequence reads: CASSRRTAGNTIYF. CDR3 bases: TGTGCCAGCAGCCGTCGGACAGCTGGAAACACCATATATTTT.

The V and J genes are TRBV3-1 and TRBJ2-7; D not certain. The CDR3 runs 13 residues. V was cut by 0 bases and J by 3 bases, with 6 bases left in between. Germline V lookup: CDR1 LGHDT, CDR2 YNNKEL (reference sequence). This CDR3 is CASSQDKVYEQYF. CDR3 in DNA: TGTGCCAGCAGCCAAGATAAGGTCTACGAGCAGTACTTC.

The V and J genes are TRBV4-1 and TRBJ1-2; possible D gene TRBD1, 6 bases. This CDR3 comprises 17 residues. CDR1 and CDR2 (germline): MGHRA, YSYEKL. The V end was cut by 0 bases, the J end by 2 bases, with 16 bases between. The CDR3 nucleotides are TGCGCCAGCAGCCAAGAGAAGTACAGGGAGGCAAACTATGGCTACACCTTC. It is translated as CASSQEKYREANYGYTF.

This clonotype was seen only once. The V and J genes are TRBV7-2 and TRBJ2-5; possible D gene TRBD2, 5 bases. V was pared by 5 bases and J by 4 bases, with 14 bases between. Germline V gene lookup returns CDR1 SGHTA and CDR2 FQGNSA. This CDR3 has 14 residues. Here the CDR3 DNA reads TGTGCCAGCAGCCCGGGTAGCGCGGGAGAGACCCAGTACTTC. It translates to CASSPGSAGETQYF.

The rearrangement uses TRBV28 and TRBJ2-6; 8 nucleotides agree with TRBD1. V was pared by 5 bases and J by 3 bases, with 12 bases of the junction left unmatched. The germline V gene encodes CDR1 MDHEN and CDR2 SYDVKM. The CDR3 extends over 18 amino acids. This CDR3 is CASSRSGQGLGGANVLTF. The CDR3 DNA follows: TGTGCCAGCAGTCGCTCAGGACAGGGCTTAGGTGGGGCCAACGTCCTGACTTTC.

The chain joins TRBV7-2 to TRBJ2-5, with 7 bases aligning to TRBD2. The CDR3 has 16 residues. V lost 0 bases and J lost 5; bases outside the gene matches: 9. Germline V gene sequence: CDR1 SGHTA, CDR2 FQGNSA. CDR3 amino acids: CASSLALGLVGETQYF. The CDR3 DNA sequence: TGTGCCAGCAGCTTAGCCCTAGGACTAGTGGGCGAGACCCAGTACTTC. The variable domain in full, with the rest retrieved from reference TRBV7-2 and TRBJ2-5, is GAGVSQSPSNKVTEKGKDVELRCDPISGHTALYWYRQSLGQGLEFLIYFQGNSAPDKSGLPSDRFSAERTGGSVSTLTIQRTQQEDSAVYLCASSLALGLVGETQYFGPGTRLLVL.

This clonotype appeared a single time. CDR3 in DNA: TGCAGCGTTGAAAGGATGGGTTTCGTTGGCTACACCTTC. This gives the protein CSVERMGFVGYTF. This chain uses TRBV29-1 with TRBJ1-2; D gene unclear. Trimming pared 2 bases from V and 7 bases from J, leaving 14 bases between. Germline values: CDR1 SQVTM, CDR2 ANQGSEA. There are 13 residues in the CDR3.

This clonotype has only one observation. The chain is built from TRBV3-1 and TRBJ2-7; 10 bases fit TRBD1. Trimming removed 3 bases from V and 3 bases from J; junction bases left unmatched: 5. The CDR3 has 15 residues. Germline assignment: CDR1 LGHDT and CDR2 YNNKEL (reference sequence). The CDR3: CASSQGTGANYEQYF. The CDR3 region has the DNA TGTGCCAGCAGCCAGGGGACAGGGGCAAACTACGAGCAGTACTTC.

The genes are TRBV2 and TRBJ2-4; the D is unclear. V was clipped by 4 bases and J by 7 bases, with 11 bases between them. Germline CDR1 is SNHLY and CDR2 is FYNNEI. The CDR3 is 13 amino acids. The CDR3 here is CASSVIRQNIQYF. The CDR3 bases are TGTGCCAGCAGTGTTATCCGCCAGAACATTCAGTACTTC.

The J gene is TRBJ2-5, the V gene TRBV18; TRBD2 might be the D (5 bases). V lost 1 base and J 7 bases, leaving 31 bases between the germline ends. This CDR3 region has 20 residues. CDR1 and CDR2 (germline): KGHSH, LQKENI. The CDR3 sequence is CASSPLFPTRYEGNPGTQYF. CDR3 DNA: TGTGCCAGCTCACCACTCTTTCCAACGCGCTATGAGGGTAACCCAGGGACCCAGTACTTC.

Here the CDR3 DNA reads TGCAGTGCTAGAGGCAGGGTTCATCAGCCCCAGCATTTT. The encoded protein is CSARGRVHQPQHF. The V and J genes are TRBV20-1 and TRBJ1-5, with a tentative D call TRBD1 (5 bases). Trimming shortened V by 1 base and J by 5 bases, and 9 bases separated the two germline ends. The CDR3 extends over 13 amino acids. Germline-derived CDR1 and CDR2 are DFQATT and SNEGSKA (reference sequence).

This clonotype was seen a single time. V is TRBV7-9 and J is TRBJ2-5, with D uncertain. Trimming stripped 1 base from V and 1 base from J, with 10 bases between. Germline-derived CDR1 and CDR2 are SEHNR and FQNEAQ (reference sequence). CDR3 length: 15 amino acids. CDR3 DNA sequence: TGTGCCAGCAGCTTAGGGCAAACCACCCAAGAGACCCAGTACTTC. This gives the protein CASSLGQTTQETQYF.

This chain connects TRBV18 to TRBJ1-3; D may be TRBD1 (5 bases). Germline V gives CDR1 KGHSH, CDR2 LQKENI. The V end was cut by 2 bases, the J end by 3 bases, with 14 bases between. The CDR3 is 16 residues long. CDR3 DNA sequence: TGTGCCAGCTCACCAATGACAGCGGCGGGTGGAAACACCATATATTTT. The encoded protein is CASSPMTAAGGNTIYF.

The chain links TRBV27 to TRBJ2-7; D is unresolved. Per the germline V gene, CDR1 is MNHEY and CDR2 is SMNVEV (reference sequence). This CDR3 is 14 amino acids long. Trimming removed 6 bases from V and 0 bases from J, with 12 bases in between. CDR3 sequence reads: CASSLAVSSYEQYF. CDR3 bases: TGTGCCAGCAGCCTCGCGGTGAGCTCCTACGAGCAGTACTTC.

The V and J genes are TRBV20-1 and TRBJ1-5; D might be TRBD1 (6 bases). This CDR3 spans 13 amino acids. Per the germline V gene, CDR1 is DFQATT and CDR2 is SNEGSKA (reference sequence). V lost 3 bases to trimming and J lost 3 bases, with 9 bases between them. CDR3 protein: CSASTGHNQPQHF. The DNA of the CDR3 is TGCAGTGCTAGCACAGGGCACAATCAGCCCCAGCATTTT.

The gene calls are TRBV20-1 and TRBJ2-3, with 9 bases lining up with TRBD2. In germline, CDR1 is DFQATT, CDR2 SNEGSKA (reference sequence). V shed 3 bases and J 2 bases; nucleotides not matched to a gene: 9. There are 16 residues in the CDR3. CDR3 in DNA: TGCAGTGCTAGCTCCCCTAGCGGGACTTCCACAGATACGCAGTATTTT. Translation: CSASSPSGTSTDTQYF.

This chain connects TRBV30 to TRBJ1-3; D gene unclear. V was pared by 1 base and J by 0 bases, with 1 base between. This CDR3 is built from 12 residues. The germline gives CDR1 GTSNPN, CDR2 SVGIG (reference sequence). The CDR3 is CAWSGSGNTIYF. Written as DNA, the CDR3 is TGTGCCTGGAGTGGCTCTGGAAACACCATATATTTT.

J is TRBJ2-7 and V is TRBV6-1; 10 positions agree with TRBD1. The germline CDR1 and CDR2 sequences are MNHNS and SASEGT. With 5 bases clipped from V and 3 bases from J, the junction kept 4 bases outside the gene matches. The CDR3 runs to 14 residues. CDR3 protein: CASSRQGASYEQYF. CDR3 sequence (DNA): TGTGCCAGCAGTCGACAGGGGGCTAGCTACGAGCAGTACTTC.